This TCR beta chain was profiled in a study of shared clonotypes between healthy human individuals. Each sample came from a Caucasian adult donor living in Nashville, Tennessee. Details on this clone: No antigen is known for it. Other DNA sequences in this specimen translate into the identical CDR3.

Profiled with immunoSEQ multiplex PCR; TCRdb holds only in-frame clones, not every one. The table lists approximately 2,000,000 clones, 80% to 95% of them singletons. The CDR3 is 15 amino acids. With 3 bases clipped from V and 3 bases from J, the junction kept 3 bases outside the gene matches. From germline, CDR1 is SEHNR and CDR2 FQNEAQ (reference sequence). Findings of the study overall: Large sequencing depth failed to make sorted-subset sequencing complete, rarefaction showed. A few donors had around 5.5% of their naive CD4 clonotypes in common.

This receptor was identified in a man between 18 and 29 years old in good health. Some clones in this sample may be carry-over from other donors' samples. Input material: naive CD4+ T cells from PBMCs. Subset indicated: CD45RA+ positively selected. The chain employs TRBV7-9 and TRBJ2-3; 10 bases fit TRBD1. The CDR3 here is CASSLGQGRTDTQYF. The CDR3 coding sequence is TGTGCCAGCAGCTTGGGACAGGGGCGGACAGATACGCAGTATTTT.